This TCR beta chain was identified during a study of T cell responses to AZD1222 COVID-19 vaccine. Findings and caveats of the study: Increases in Spike-specific TCR breadth and depth were seen after two AZD1222 doses.

Looked up from germline, CDR1 is SGHNT and CDR2 is YYREEE (reference sequence). CDR3 size: 14 residues. The ends were cut back, 4 bases at V and 4 bases at J, with 14 bases in the middle. This clone has only a few counts. Its antigen is undetermined. Assay: immunoSEQ multiplex PCR; the TCRdb copy retains only in-frame clones and omits some. The sample has 130,000 to 150,000 clones; 88% are singletons. The chain carries TRBV5-4 and TRBJ1-2; maybe TRBD1 (6 bases). This receptor was identified in an adult in good health. The sequences come from peripheral blood, collected on day 0 of AZD1222 vaccination. The CDR3 nucleotides read TGTGCCAGCAGCATACAGGGTAGCGGCTATGGCTACACCTTC. This translates into CASSIQGSGYGYTF.